This T cell receptor beta chain was sequenced in a study of Ad26.COV2.S vaccination and SARS-CoV-2 variants. Method: immunoSEQ multiplex PCR; TCRdb's copy keeps in-frame clones and lacks some. The data hold under 250,000 clones, with around nine tenths observed a single time. The treatment here: 15 to 20 received Ad26.COV2.S at low or high dose, single or two shots; about five received placebo; per-sample allocation not given. Collection of the samples took place on day 63 after the first injection of vaccine or placebo. V shed 8 bases, J shed 12 bases, and the junction held 9 bases outside the gene matches. Germline V gene data show CDR1 as GTSNPN and CDR2 as SVGIG (reference sequence). The CDR3 extends over 12 amino acids.

The gene calls are TRBV30 and TRBJ1-6; 8 nucleotides line up with TRBD1. The source was peripheral blood, collected in a trial of Ad26.COV2.S vaccine versus placebo. The TCR originated in a person aged 18-60 years who received the Ad26.COV2.S COVID-19 vaccine or a placebo. The CDR3 bases are TGTGCCACCGGACAGGGCAACCTACCCCTCCACTTT. Translating gives CATGQGNLPLHF.